The entry below describes one TCR beta chain. The data belong to a study of blood T cell repertoires in COVID-19. Background on the study: Samples of COVID-19 (acute and convalescent) were obtained from the United States, Italy and Spain.

Authors' methods: Amplification of reference gene primers was used by the study to estimate nucleated cell counts. Libraries were prepared by immunoSEQ multiplex PCR; TCRdb keeps only in-frame clonotypes and omits some of them. V, J and clone size are those of that table, while D and trimming were read from the DNA. Among some 70,000 clones listed, 70% to 90% were seen once. The CDR3 consists of 17 residues. CDR1 and CDR2 (germline): SGHTA, FQGTGA. Trimming left V 5 bases short and J 4 bases short, with 18 bases between. The sample comprised peripheral blood. This chain links TRBV7-3 with TRBJ2-6, with D possibly TRBD2 on 7 matching bases. The sequence derives from a woman aged 55-75 years with acute or convalescent COVID-19. The CDR3 is CASSQPRGREGANVLTF. CDR3 coding DNA: TGTGCCAGCAGCCAACCGCGGGGGCGGGAGGGGGCCAACGTCCTGACTTTC.